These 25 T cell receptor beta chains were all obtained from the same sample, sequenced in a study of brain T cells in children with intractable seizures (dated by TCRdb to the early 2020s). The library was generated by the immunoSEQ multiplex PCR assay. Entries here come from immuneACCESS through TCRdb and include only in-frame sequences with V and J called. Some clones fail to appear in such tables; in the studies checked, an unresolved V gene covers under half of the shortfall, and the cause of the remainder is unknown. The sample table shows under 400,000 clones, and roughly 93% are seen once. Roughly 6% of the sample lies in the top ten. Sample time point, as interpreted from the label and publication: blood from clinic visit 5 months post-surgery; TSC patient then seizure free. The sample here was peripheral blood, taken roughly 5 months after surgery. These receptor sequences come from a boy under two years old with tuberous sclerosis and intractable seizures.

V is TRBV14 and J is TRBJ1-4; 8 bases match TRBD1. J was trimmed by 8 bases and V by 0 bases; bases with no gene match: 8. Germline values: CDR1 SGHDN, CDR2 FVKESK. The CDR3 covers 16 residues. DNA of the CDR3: TGTGCCAGCAGCCAAGATATGGACAGGGCAGGAGAAAAACTGTTTTTT. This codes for CASSQDMDRAGEKLFF. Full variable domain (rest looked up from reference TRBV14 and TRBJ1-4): EAGVTQFPSHSVIEKGQTVTLRCDPISGHDNLYWYRRVMGKEIKFLLHFVKESKQDESGMPNNRFLAERTGGTYSTLKVQPAELEDSGVYFCASSQDMDRAGEKLFFGSGTQLSVL.

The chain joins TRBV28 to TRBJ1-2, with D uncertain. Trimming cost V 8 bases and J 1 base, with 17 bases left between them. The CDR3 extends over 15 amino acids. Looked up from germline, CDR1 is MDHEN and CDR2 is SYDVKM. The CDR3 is CASRPVNSLNYGYTF. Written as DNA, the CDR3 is TGTGCCAGCCGCCCGGTCAACTCTCTTAACTATGGCTACACCTTC.

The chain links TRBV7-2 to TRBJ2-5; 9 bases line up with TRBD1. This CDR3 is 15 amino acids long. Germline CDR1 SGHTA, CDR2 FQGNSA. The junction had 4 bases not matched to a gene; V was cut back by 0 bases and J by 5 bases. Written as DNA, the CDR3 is TGTGCCAGCAGCTTAGCGCTCGGGACAGGGGAGACCCAGTACTTC. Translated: CASSLALGTGETQYF. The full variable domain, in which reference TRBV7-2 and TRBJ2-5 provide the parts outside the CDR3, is GAGVSQSPSNKVTEKGKDVELRCDPISGHTALYWYRQSLGQGLEFLIYFQGNSAPDKSGLPSDRFSAERTGGSVSTLTIQRTQQEDSAVYLCASSLALGTGETQYFGPGTRLLVL.

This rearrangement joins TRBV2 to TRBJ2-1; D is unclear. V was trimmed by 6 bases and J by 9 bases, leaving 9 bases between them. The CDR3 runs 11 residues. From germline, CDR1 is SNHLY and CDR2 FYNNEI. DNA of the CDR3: TGTGCCAGCAGATTTTTGAGTGAGCAGTTCTTC. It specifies CASRFLSEQFF.

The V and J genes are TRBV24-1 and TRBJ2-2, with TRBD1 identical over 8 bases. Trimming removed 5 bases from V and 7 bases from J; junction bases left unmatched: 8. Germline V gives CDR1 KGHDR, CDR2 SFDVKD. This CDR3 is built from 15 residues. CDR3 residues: CATSVSDRGFGELFF. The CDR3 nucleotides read TGTGCCACCAGTGTATCAGACAGGGGTTTCGGGGAGCTGTTTTTT.

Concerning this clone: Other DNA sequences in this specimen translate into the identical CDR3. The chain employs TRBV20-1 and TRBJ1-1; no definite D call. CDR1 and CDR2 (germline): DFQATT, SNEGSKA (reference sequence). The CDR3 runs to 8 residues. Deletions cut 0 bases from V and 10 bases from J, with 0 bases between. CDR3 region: CSAREAFF. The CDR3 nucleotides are TGCAGTGCTAGAGAAGCTTTCTTT.

DNA for the CDR3: TGCGCCAGCAGCCTAACTATAAAGAACACTGAAGCTTTCTTT. Its protein product is CASSLTIKNTEAFF. The chain is built from TRBV5-1 and TRBJ1-1; D ambiguous. This CDR3 spans 14 amino acids. The V and J ends lost 4 bases and 1 base respectively, with 11 bases between them. Germline-derived CDR1 and CDR2 are SGHRS and YFSETQ.

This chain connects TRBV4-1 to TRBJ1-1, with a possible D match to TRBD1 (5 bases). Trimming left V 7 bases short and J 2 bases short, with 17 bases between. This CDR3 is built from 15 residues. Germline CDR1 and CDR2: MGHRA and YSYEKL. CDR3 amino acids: CASIQALFGNTEAFF. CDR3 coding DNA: TGCGCCAGCATACAGGCTCTCTTTGGTAACACTGAAGCTTTCTTT.

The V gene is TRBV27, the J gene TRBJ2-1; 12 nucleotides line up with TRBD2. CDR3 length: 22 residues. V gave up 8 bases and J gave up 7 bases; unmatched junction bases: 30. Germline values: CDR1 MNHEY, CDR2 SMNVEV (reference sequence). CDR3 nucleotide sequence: TGTGCCAGCTGGGGCCCGGGACACTTAGGACTAGCGGGATTAACTGGTGTGAATGAGCAGTTCTTC. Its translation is CASWGPGHLGLAGLTGVNEQFF.

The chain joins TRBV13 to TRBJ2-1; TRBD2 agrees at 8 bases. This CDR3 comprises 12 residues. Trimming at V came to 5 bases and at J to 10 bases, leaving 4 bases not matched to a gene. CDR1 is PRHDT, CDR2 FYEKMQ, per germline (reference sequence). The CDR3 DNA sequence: TGTGCCAGCAGCCTTAGCGGGGACGAGCAGTTCTTC. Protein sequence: CASSLSGDEQFF.

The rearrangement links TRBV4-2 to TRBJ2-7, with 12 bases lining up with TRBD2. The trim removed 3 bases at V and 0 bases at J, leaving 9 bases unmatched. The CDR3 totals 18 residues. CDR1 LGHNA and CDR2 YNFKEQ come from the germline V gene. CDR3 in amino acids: CASSHGLPTSGSSYEQYF. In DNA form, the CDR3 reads TGTGCCAGCAGCCACGGACTTCCGACTAGCGGGAGCTCCTACGAGCAGTACTTC.

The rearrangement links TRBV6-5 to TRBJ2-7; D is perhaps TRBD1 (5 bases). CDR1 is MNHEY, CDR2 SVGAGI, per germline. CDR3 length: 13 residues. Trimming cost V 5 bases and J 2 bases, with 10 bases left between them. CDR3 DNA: TGTGCCAGCAGTAAGTCGACAGCCTACGAGCAGTACTTC. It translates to CASSKSTAYEQYF.

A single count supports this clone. CDR3 DNA sequence: TGTGCCAGCTCACCACCGGGGACAGGTGGATTTAGCAATCAGCCCCAGCATTTT. It specifies CASSPPGTGGFSNQPQHF. The genes are TRBV18 and TRBJ1-5; 8 nucleotides match TRBD1. Losses at the gene ends were 0 bases for V and 0 bases for J; bases not matched to a gene: 7. CDR3 length: 18 amino acids. Per germline, CDR1 KGHSH and CDR2 LQKENI.

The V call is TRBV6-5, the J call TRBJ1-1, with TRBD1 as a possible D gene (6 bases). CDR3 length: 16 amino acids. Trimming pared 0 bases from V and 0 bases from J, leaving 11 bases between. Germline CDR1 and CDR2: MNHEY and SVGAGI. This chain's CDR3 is CASSYSGQGMNTEAFF. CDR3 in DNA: TGTGCCAGCAGTTACTCTGGGCAGGGGATGAACACTGAAGCTTTCTTT.

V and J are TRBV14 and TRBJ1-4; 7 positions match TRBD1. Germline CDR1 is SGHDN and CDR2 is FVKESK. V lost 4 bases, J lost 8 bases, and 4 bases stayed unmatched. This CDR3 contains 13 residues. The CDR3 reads CASSLNRGEKLFF. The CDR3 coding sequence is TGTGCCAGCAGCCTAAACAGGGGCGAAAAACTGTTTTTT.

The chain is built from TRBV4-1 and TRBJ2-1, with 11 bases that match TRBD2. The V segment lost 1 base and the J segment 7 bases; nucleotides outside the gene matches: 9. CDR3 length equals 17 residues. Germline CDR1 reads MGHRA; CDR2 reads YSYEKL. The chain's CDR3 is CASSQVSAASGRNEQFF. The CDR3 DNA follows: TGCGCCAGCAGCCAAGTTAGTGCGGCTAGCGGGAGGAATGAGCAGTTCTTC.

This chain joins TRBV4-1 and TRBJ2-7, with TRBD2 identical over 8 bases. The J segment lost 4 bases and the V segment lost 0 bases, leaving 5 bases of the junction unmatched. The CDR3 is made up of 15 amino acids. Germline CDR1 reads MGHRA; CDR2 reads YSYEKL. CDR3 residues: CASSQEGTSGYEQYF. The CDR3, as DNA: TGCGCCAGCAGCCAAGAAGGGACTAGTGGGTACGAGCAGTACTTC.

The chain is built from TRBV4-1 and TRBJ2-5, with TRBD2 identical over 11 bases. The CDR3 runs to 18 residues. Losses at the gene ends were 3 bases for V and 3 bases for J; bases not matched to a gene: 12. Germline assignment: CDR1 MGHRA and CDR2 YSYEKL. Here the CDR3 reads CASSQFGRASGGKETQYF. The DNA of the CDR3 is TGCGCCAGCAGCCAGTTTGGCAGGGCTAGCGGGGGGAAAGAGACCCAGTACTTC.

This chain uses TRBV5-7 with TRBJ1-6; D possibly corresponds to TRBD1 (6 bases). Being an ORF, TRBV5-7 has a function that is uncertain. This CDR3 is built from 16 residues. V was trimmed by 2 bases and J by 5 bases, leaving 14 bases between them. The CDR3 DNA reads TGTGCCAGCAGCTTCTTGCGGGGGCAGGATAATTCACCCCTCCACTTT. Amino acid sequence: CASSFLRGQDNSPLHF.

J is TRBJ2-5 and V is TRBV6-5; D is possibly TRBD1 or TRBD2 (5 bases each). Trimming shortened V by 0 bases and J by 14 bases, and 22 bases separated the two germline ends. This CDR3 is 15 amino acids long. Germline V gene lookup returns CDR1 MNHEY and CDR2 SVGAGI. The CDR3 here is CASSYSQTGTAREYF. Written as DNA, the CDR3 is TGTGCCAGCAGTTACTCGCAAACCGGGACGGCAAGAGAATACTTC.

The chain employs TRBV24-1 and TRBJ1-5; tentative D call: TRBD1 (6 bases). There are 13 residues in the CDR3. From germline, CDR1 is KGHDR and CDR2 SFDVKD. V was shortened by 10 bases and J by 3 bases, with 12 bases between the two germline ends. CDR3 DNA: TGTGCCACTACCCGGGGGCCCAATCAGCCCCAGCATTTT. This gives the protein CATTRGPNQPQHF.

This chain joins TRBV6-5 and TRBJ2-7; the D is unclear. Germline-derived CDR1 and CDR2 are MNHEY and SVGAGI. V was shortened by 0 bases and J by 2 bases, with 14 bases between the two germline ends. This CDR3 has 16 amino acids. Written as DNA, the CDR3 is TGTGCCAGCAGTTACTCGGGAACTGATGTTACCTACGAGCAGTACTTC. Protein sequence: CASSYSGTDVTYEQYF.

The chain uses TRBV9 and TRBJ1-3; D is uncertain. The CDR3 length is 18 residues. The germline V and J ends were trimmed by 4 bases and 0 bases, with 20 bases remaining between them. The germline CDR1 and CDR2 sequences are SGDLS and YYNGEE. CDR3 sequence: CASSSQGFEIVSGNTIYF. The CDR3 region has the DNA TGTGCCAGCAGCAGCCAAGGATTCGAAATCGTCTCTGGAAACACCATATATTTT.

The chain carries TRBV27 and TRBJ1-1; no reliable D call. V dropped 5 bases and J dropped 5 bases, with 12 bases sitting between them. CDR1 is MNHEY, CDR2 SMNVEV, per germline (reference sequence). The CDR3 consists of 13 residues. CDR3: CASSRTQNTEAFF. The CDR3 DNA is TGTGCCAGCAGTCGGACCCAGAATACTGAAGCTTTCTTT.

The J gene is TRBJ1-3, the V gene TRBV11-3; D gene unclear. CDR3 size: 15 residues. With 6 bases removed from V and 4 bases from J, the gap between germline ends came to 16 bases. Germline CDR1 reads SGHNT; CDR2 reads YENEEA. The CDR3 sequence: CASRLVGVAGNTIYF. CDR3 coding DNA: TGTGCCAGCAGGTTGGTTGGAGTAGCCGGAAACACCATATATTTT.